This T cell receptor beta chain was captured in a study of Graves' ophthalmopathy and Graves' hyperthyroidism. Study-level points and caveats: With a specificity of just under 75% and a sensitivity of over 65%, the model predicted ophthalmopathy progression. Blood shared most expanded thyroid clonotypes above 0.001 frequency.

The table lists this clonotype with many counts. Its target is not known. None of the included patients had other autoimmune diseases, uncontrolled infections, pregnancy or lactation, as these led to exclusion. CDR3 size: 13 residues. Per the germline V gene, CDR1 is SGHRS and CDR2 is YFSETQ. Between the trimmed V and J ends, which lost 0 bases and 3 bases, there was a span of 7 bases. Amplifying from RNA transcripts, the study obtained TCR beta CDR3 regions. The first-round RT-PCR employed HTBI primers together with the Qiagen OneStep RT-PCR kit. A multiplex PCR was then performed as the second round. TCRdb redid the calling of the multiplex PCR reads with MiXCR, one entry per CDR3 protein. This sample has 340,000 or so distinct CDR3 sequences, with roughly a sixth found just once.

This TCR was recovered from an adult man with Graves' ophthalmopathy. Sequences were obtained from peripheral blood. The chain joins TRBV5-1 to TRBJ2-7; no definite D call. CDR3 loop: CASSLGDLYEQYF. The CDR3 DNA is TGCGCCAGCAGCTTGGGAGACCTCTACGAGCAGTACTTC.